This note documents a single TCR beta chain sequence. This entry comes from a study of cytomegalovirus exposure and HLA in healthy donors. Trimming pared 6 bases from V and 8 bases from J, leaving 14 bases between. This CDR3 contains 13 residues. Germline V gives CDR1 MNHEY, CDR2 SVGAGI. The study ran its PCR with 60 Vbeta and 13 Jbeta primers. The data were produced by immunoSEQ multiplex PCR, yet TCRdb's version contains in-frame clones alone and is incomplete. Found here are around 200,000 clones, about four fifths of them singletons; the top ten hold roughly 2.8%. The chain has TRBV6-5 and TRBJ2-1, with D possibly TRBD2 on 6 matching bases. The receptor was derived from a male donor in good health and CMV-seronegative. Sequencing was done on a sample of PBMCs. CDR3 nucleotides: TGTGCCAGCAGCCCTTTACTAGCAGATGAGCAGTTCTTC. Translating gives CASSPLLADEQFF.